This paragraph covers one T cell receptor beta chain sequence. Stable hyperthyroidism: no ophthalmopathy progression over 18 months of follow-up. Diagnosis of hyperthyroidism was new in patients aged 18 to 65, and its duration was under 2 months. CDR1 and CDR2 (germline): LNHDA, SQIVND (reference sequence). This CDR3 contains 15 residues. V lost 7 bases, J lost 0 bases, and 13 bases lay in between. The data were taken from a study of T cells in Graves' hyperthyroidism and ophthalmopathy. Background on the study: Peripheral blood was drawn at first diagnosis, prior to all treatment.

RNA transcripts provided the source from which TCR beta CDR3 regions were amplified. First-round RT-PCR with HTBI primers amplified the TCR CDR3 region. One entry per CDR3 protein results from TCRdb running MiXCR on the multiplex PCR reads. The sample includes around 440,000 distinct CDR3 sequences, 15% to 17% of them seen just once. The rearrangement links TRBV19 to TRBJ1-3; no clear D. This TCR was recovered from a woman aged 18-35 years with Graves' hyperthyroidism. What was sequenced was blood. CDR3 sequence: CASTLVGSSGNTIYF. The DNA for the CDR3 is TGTGCCAGTACCCTGGTGGGCAGCTCTGGAAACACCATATATTTT.